This T cell receptor (beta chain) was captured by sequencing in a study of CD8+CD57+ T cells in acquired aplastic anemia. Whole-study results and caveats: Researchers report that twenty-nine CD8+ CDR3 sequences appeared in both patients and controls.

Germline CDR1 is ENHRY and CDR2 is SYGVKD. The V end was cut by 0 bases, the J end by 10 bases, with 19 bases between. The CDR3 is 17 amino acids. Patients chosen for sequencing had CD8+CD57+ cells that had expanded, as shown by flow cytometry. All patients had severe acquired aplastic anemia. Details on this clonotype: Its antigen is as yet unknown.

The study profiled TCR beta VDJ and CDR3 using genomic DNA as template. TCRdb redid the calling of the reads with MiXCR, one entry per CDR3 protein. The sample yields approximately 180,000 distinct CDR3 sequences, around half seen once. The receptor comes from a human donor with aplastic anemia. The chain employs TRBV10-3 and TRBJ1-6; D call uncertain. The sample was sorted CD4+, CD8+, or CD8+CD57+ T cells (not recorded which) from PBMCs. The CDR3 here is CAISESSDSLYSSPLHF. The CDR3 DNA reads as TGTGCCATCAGTGAGTCGAGTGATAGTCTCTATTCCTCACCCCTCCACTTT.